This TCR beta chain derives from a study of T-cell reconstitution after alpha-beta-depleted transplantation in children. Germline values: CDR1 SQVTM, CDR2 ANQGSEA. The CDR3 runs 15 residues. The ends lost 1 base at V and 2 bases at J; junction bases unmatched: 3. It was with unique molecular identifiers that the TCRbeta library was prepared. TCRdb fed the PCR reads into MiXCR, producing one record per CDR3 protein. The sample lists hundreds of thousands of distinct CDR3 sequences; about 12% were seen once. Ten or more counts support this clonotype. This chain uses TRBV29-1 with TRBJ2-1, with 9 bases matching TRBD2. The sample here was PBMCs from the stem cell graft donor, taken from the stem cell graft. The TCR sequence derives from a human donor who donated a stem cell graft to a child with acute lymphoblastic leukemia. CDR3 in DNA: TGCAGCGTTGAAGGGCGGGAGGGAACCTACAATGAGCAGTTCTTC. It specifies CSVEGREGTYNEQFF.